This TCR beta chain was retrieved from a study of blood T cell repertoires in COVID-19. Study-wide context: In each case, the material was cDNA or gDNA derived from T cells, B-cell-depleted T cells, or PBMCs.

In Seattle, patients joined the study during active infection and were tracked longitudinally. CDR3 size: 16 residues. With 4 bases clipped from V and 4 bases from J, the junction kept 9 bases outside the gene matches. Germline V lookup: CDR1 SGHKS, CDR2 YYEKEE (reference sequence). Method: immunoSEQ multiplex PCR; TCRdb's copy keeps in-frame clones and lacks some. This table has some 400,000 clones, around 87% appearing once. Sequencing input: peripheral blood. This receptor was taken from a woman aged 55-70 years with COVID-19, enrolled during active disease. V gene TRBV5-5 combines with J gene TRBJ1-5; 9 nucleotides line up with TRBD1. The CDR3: CASSTHVGQGNQPQHF. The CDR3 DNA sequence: TGTGCCAGCAGCACACACGTGGGACAGGGAAATCAGCCCCAGCATTTT.